Described below is a single TCR beta chain sequence and its context. This sample was taken from a study of blood T cell repertoires in COVID-19. This CDR3 is 18 amino acids long. V trimming: 3 bases; J trimming: 4 bases; junction bases outside the gene matches: 12. Germline CDR1 and CDR2: LNHDA and SQIVND (reference sequence). Libraries were prepared by immunoSEQ multiplex PCR; TCRdb keeps only in-frame clonotypes and omits some of them. This sample yields around 130,000 clones, of which under 85% are seen a single time; 15% to 20% belongs to the top ten. This receptor was obtained from a man aged 30 to 39 who had recovered from COVID-19. The chain couples TRBV19 to TRBJ1-5, with 10 bases identical to TRBD1. The sequenced material came from PBMCs or T cells enriched from blood (not recorded which). CDR3 sequence reads: CASSIMGQGLRGNQPQHF. In nucleotides, the CDR3 is TGTGCCAGTAGTATTATGGGACAGGGGCTGAGGGGGAATCAGCCCCAGCATTTT.